In its sample, the clone carrying this T cell receptor beta chain was seen a few times. Antigen specificity is unknown. TCRdb reprocessed the reads with MiXCR, giving one entry per CDR3 protein. Found here are 510,000 or so distinct CDR3 sequences, 26% of them singletons; the top ten hold roughly 13%. The source of the sample is a study of T cell repertoires in cytomegalovirus infection. Study background: Both a matching HLA type and CMV infection were indicated by public TCR beta signatures.

Points from the study as a whole: Cumulated frequencies of public TCR beta families served to identify carriers of CMV plus the relevant HLA.

This CDR3 contains 14 residues. Germline V CDR1 and CDR2: WNHNN, SYGVQD (reference sequence). V dropped 4 bases and J dropped 5 bases, with 12 bases sitting between them. Sequenced material: PBMCs. This chain joins TRBV10-1 and TRBJ2-1, with D possibly matching TRBD1 (8 bases). The receptor was isolated from a human donor in good health (CMV status not recorded). Some clones in this sample may be carry-over from other donors' samples. Written as DNA, the CDR3 is TGCGCCAGCAGTGGGACAGGGAGGGACAATGAGCAGTTCTTC. Translating gives CASSGTGRDNEQFF.